A single sample gave rise to the 14 T cell receptor beta chains below, sequenced in a study of cytomegalovirus exposure and HLA in healthy donors. The PCR made use of 60 Vbeta and 13 Jbeta primers. Libraries were prepared by immunoSEQ multiplex PCR; TCRdb keeps only in-frame clonotypes and omits some of them. The table lists 85,000 to 120,000 clones, 50% to 70% of them singletons. Sequenced sample: PBMCs. The source is a human donor in good health.

This clone was seen just once. The chain couples TRBV6-6 to TRBJ2-1; TRBD2 aligns across 14 bases. Germline-derived CDR1 and CDR2 are MNHNY and SVGAGI (reference sequence). The CDR3 contains 16 residues. Trimming removed 4 bases from V and 4 bases from J; junction bases left unmatched: 3. The chain's CDR3 is CASSSGLAGGYNEQFF. For the CDR3, the DNA is TGTGCCAGCAGTTCAGGACTAGCGGGGGGTTACAATGAGCAGTTCTTC.

The chain combines TRBV5-4 with TRBJ2-7; 9 bases agree with TRBD2. Germline lookup yields CDR1 SGHNT and CDR2 YYREEE (reference sequence). V gave up 4 bases and J gave up 9 bases; unmatched junction bases: 14. CDR3 length: 15 amino acids. CDR3 nucleotide sequence: TGTGCCAGCAGCCACCTAGCGGGAACTACTACAGGGCAGTACTTC. Protein product: CASSHLAGTTTGQYF.

The chain uses TRBV5-6 and TRBJ1-2; D call uncertain. The CDR3 length is 14 residues. V was shortened by 2 bases and J by 4 bases, with 12 bases between the two germline ends. CDR1 and CDR2 (germline): SGHDT, YYEEEE. Here the CDR3 reads CASSLRQATYGYTF. CDR3 nucleotide sequence: TGTGCCAGCAGCTTAAGGCAGGCGACCTATGGCTACACCTTC. The whole variable domain, remainder taken from reference TRBV5-6 and TRBJ1-2, is DAGVTQSPTHLIKTRGQQVTLRCSPKSGHDTVSWYQQALGQGPQFIFQYYEEEERQRGNFPDRFSGHQFPNYSSELNVNALLLGDSALYLCASSLRQATYGYTFGSGTRLTVV.

The chain links TRBV6-1 to TRBJ1-2; TRBD1 agrees at 7 bases. The CDR3 spans 17 residues. Germline V CDR1 and CDR2: MNHNS, SASEGT. After removal of 4 bases from V and 4 bases from J, the junction contained 15 bases not matched to a gene. The CDR3 DNA follows: TGTGCCAGCAGTGTATCCCGGGTGGTCGGGACAGCCTATGGCTACACCTTC. Its protein product is CASSVSRVVGTAYGYTF.

The V call is TRBV18, the J call TRBJ1-1; D possibly corresponds to TRBD1 (5 bases). CDR1 KGHSH and CDR2 LQKENI come from the germline V gene. V dropped 6 bases and J dropped 0 bases, with 11 bases sitting between them. The length of the CDR3 is 14 residues. The CDR3 region is CASSGGMVNTEAFF. The CDR3 DNA sequence: TGTGCCAGCTCGGGGGGAATGGTGAACACTGAAGCTTTCTTT.

This sequence joins TRBV5-6 and TRBJ1-6, with D hard to call. Germline lookup yields CDR1 SGHDT and CDR2 YYEEEE. V was pared by 2 bases and J by 3 bases, with 9 bases between. The length of the CDR3 is 15 residues. The CDR3 DNA follows: TGTGCCAGCAGCTTTAACCGGGGCTATAATTCACCCCTCCACTTT. The encoded protein is CASSFNRGYNSPLHF.

The chain couples TRBV6-1 to TRBJ2-1, with D perhaps matching TRBD1 (5 bases). Deletions cut 7 bases from V and 7 bases from J, with 11 bases between. This CDR3 spans 12 amino acids. Germline CDR1 and CDR2: MNHNS and SASEGT. CDR3 in amino acids: CASKLQVNEQFF. The CDR3 DNA is TGTGCCAGCAAGCTACAGGTTAATGAGCAGTTCTTC.

In its sample, this clone was seen a few times. The chain recombines TRBV7-9 with TRBJ2-5, with D hard to call. The CDR3 totals 13 residues. V was pared by 2 bases and J by 0 bases, with 4 bases between. Germline V lookup: CDR1 SEHNR, CDR2 FQNEAQ (reference sequence). CDR3 residues: CASSLSYQETQYF. CDR3 nucleotide sequence: TGTGCCAGCAGCTTATCTTACCAAGAGACCCAGTACTTC.

This clone was seen only a few times. The chain carries TRBV27 and TRBJ2-3; no clear D. V dropped 5 bases and J dropped 0 bases, with 9 bases sitting between them. Per the germline V gene, CDR1 is MNHEY and CDR2 is SMNVEV (reference sequence). The CDR3 is 14 amino acids. The DNA of the CDR3 is TGTGCCAGCAGTATAGCAGATAGCACAGATACGCAGTATTTT. Its protein product is CASSIADSTDTQYF.

V usage is TRBV10-3 and J usage is TRBJ2-2; 13 bases are shared with TRBD2. CDR1 is ENHRY, CDR2 SYGVKD, per germline. The CDR3 spans 16 residues. The J segment lost 3 bases and the V segment lost 6 bases, leaving 4 bases of the junction unmatched. The CDR3 loop is CAIRRTSGSDTGELFF. For the CDR3, the DNA is TGTGCCATCAGAAGGACTAGCGGGAGCGACACCGGGGAGCTGTTTTTT.

V and J are TRBV6-6 and TRBJ2-1; no firm D call. The CDR3 is 15 residues long. CDR1 MNHNY and CDR2 SVGAGI come from the germline V gene (reference sequence). V lost 6 bases and J lost 8, with 20 bases in between. CDR3 sequence (DNA): TGTGCCAGCAGCCCCACCAACCTATCGGGTGATGAGCAGTTCTTC. It yields the protein CASSPTNLSGDEQFF.

Details on this clone: At one of its ends the junction is not consistent with the germline gene, which may arise from a read error. The chain joins TRBV5-1 to TRBJ1-2, with 8 bases that match TRBD1. This CDR3 contains 15 residues. Germline V CDR1 and CDR2: SGHRS, YFSETQ. The CDR3 here is CASSLERTGSYGYTF. The CDR3 DNA follows: TGCGCCAGCAGTTTGGAACGGACAGGGAGCTATGGCTACACCTTC.

This sequence joins TRBV6-5 and TRBJ1-6, with D hard to call. Germline V gene sequence: CDR1 MNHEY, CDR2 SVGAGI. CDR3 length: 16 residues. Trimming left V 2 bases short and J 0 bases short, with 8 bases between. CDR3 region: CASSYDGSSYNSPLHF. Here the CDR3 DNA reads TGTGCCAGCAGTTACGACGGGAGCTCCTATAATTCACCCCTCCACTTT.

The chain recombines TRBV5-1 with TRBJ1-1; D ambiguous. Germline V CDR1 and CDR2: SGHRS, YFSETQ. The germline V and J ends were trimmed by 2 bases and 7 bases, with 9 bases remaining between them. The CDR3 spans 12 residues. CDR3 nucleotide sequence: TGCGCCAGCAGCTTCCCCGAGGGTGAAGCTTTCTTT. Translation gives CASSFPEGEAFF. Full variable domain (remainder filled in from reference TRBV5-1 and TRBJ1-1): KAGVTQTPRYLIKTRGQQVTLSCSPISGHRSVSWYQQTPGQGLQFLFEYFSETQRNKGNFPGRFSGRQFSNSRSEMNVSTLELGDSALYLCASSFPEGEAFFGQGTRLTVV.